These 7 T cell receptor beta chains were sequenced from one sample in a study of CD8 T cells in Susac syndrome. With random hexamers, reverse transcription was performed on about 0.5 to 1 ug of RNA. TCRdb processed the immunoSEQ multiplex PCR reads anew with MiXCR; each CDR3 protein has one entry. The sample shows around 270,000 distinct CDR3 sequences, around 85% of them seen only once. Sequencing used CD8+ T cells from PBMCs. These receptors were taken from a human donor with multiple sclerosis.

This clonotype was seen once. The gene calls are TRBV12-3 or TRBV12-4 and TRBJ2-7; 8 bases match TRBD2. J lost 1 base, V lost 1 base, and 6 bases had no gene match. This CDR3 is built from 16 residues. The CDR3: CASSLVGSGESYEQYF. CDR3 DNA sequence: TGTGCCAGCAGTTTAGTTGGTAGCGGGGAGTCCTACGAGCAGTACTTC.

As to this clonotype: The junction does not match germline at one end; this may be a read error. The chain uses TRBV4-3 and TRBJ2-1, with 8 bases that match TRBD2. Germline V lookup: CDR1 LGHNA, CDR2 YSLEER. The CDR3 is 14 amino acids. Here the CDR3 DNA reads TGCGCCGGCAGCCAAGCGGGAGTTTACAATGAGCAGTTCTTC. This translates into CAGSQAGVYNEQFF.

The V call is TRBV4-1, the J call TRBJ1-1, with D uncertain. The ends were cut back, 3 bases at V and 12 bases at J, with 14 bases in the middle. The CDR3 contains 12 residues. Germline V gives CDR1 MGHRA, CDR2 YSYEKL. The CDR3, as DNA: TGCGCCAGCAGCCAGGATAACCTCGCGACTTTCTTT. It specifies CASSQDNLATFF.

The rearrangement links TRBV9 to TRBJ2-1; 12 bases fit TRBD2. The length of the CDR3 is 16 residues. CDR1 and CDR2 (germline): SGDLS, YYNGEE. J lost 6 bases, V lost 0 bases, and 4 bases had no gene match. The CDR3 loop reads CASSVGASGRANEQFF. In nucleotides, the CDR3 is TGTGCCAGCAGCGTAGGGGCTAGCGGGAGGGCCAATGAGCAGTTCTTC.

This clonotype was seen only a few times. The chain is built from TRBV9 and TRBJ2-3; D not certain. This CDR3 is 16 amino acids long. V lost 3 bases to trimming and J lost 2 bases, with 16 bases between them. Per the germline V gene, CDR1 is SGDLS and CDR2 is YYNGEE. As DNA, the CDR3 is TGTGCCAGCAGCGCTCGGGCCCCTGGGAACACAGATACGCAGTATTTT. Its translation is CASSARAPGNTDTQYF.

The chain recombines TRBV6-2 or TRBV6-3 with TRBJ2-5, with D uncertain. Germline V CDR1 and CDR2: MNHEY, SVGEGT. The CDR3 contains 13 residues. V lost 0 bases and J lost 5, with 7 bases in between. In DNA, the CDR3 is TGTGCCAGCAGTTACTCGATGGGCGAGACCCAGTACTTC. It yields the protein CASSYSMGETQYF.

The chain recombines TRBV7-9 with TRBJ1-1; D is unresolved. The CDR3 sequence is 13 residues long. Germline loops: CDR1 SEHNR, CDR2 FQNEAQ (reference sequence). Trimming took 5 bases from V and 1 from J, leaving 8 bases between them. The CDR3 loop is CASSIHSNTEAFF. CDR3 coding DNA: TGTGCCAGCAGCATACACTCGAACACTGAAGCTTTCTTT.